The present TCR beta chain was sequenced within a study of cytomegalovirus exposure and HLA in healthy donors. Study conclusions and caveats: Later analysis revealed greater clonal expansion in HLA-associated TCR beta chains than in equally common others.

The PCR ran on 60 Vbeta and 13 Jbeta primers. The protocol was immunoSEQ multiplex PCR, while the TCRdb copy is restricted to in-frame clones and leaves out a portion. The sample contains about 160,000 clones, around three quarters of which appear only once. Worth noting for this clone: The antigen is undetermined.

Deletions cut 3 bases from V and 10 bases from J, with 17 bases between. This CDR3 is built from 14 residues. Per the germline V gene, CDR1 is SGHDT and CDR2 is YYEEEE. The chain joins TRBV5-6 to TRBJ1-3, with D unclear. This sequence originates from a woman between 40 and 50 years old in good health and CMV-seronegative. Sequencing was done on a sample of PBMCs. CDR3 nucleotides: TGTGCCAGCAGCTCAAGAGGGAGTAAAAGTACCATATATTTT. Protein sequence: CASSSRGSKSTIYF.